This T cell receptor beta chain was obtained from a study of cytomegalovirus exposure and HLA in healthy donors. The study ran its PCR with 60 Vbeta and 13 Jbeta primers. Assay used: immunoSEQ multiplex PCR; TCRdb lists only in-frame clones, some missing. The repertoire has some 130,000 clones, about four fifths of them found once; the top ten carry about 4.4%. The CDR3 totals 13 residues. V was cut by 2 bases and J by 15 bases, with 17 bases left in between. Germline V gene sequence: CDR1 MNHEY, CDR2 SMNVEV (reference sequence). The J gene is TRBJ2-1, the V gene TRBV27; D is possibly TRBD1 (5 bases). The receptor comes from a man aged 30 to 39 in good health. Sequenced: PBMCs. The CDR3 sequence is CASSLGAADGRFF. The CDR3 nucleotides are TGTGCCAGCAGTTTAGGGGCCGCGGACGGTCGGTTCTTC.